These 11 T cell receptor beta chains were all obtained from the same sample, sequenced in a study of tumor and adjacent non-tumor tissue in lung cancer. RNA was extracted from bulk tissue without any cell sorting. This non-tumor lung sample came from over 3 cm beyond the tumor edge. The library came from three nested PCR rounds adapted from ARM-PCR protocols. One entry per CDR3 protein, called by TCRdb with MiXCR from the multiplex PCR reads. The top ten hold less than 40% of the sample, which has 90,000 to 100,000 distinct CDR3 sequences, 80% seen once. Sequencing was done on a sample of distant non-tumor lung tissue. These receptor sequences come from a man aged 55 to 69 with small cell lung cancer.

The table lists this clonotype with a few counts. At one end the junction does not follow the germline gene, possibly because of a read error. The rearrangement links TRBV28 to TRBJ2-5; unclear D gene. The CDR3 loop spans 12 amino acids. CDR1 and CDR2 (germline): MDHEN, SYDVKM. In DNA form, the CDR3 reads TGTACCAGCACCCGCGTCGGGGAGACCCAGTACTTC. Its protein product is CTSTRVGETQYF.

This clonotype showed up just a few times. The junction departs from the called germline gene at one end, perhaps through a read error. J is TRBJ2-2 and V is TRBV6-1, with D perhaps TRBD1 (6 bases). In germline, CDR1 is MNHNS, CDR2 SASEGT. This CDR3 has 15 amino acids. The CDR3 nucleotides read TGCGCCAGCAGTCCCTCAGGCGAGGGGGCCGGGGAGCTGTTTTTT. It specifies CASSPSGEGAGELFF.

Comments on this clonotype: A much larger clone lies a single base off, so this may be a read error. The V gene is TRBV28, the J gene TRBJ2-7; 7 bases are a match to TRBD1. This CDR3 has 13 amino acids. Germline V gene sequence: CDR1 MDHEN, CDR2 SYDVKM. For the CDR3, the DNA is TGTGCCGGCAGTTCGGGACAGAACTACGAGCAGTACTTC. Translated, it gives CAGSSGQNYEQYF.

About this clonotype: No conserved phenylalanine or tryptophan is present at the end of the CDR3, so a read error is the likely explanation. V and J are TRBV6-5 and TRBJ2-1; D is perhaps TRBD1 or TRBD2 (5 bases each). This CDR3 comprises 15 residues. Germline V gene lookup returns CDR1 MNHEY and CDR2 SVGAGI. CDR3 residues: CASGYFGGVGNEQFL. The CDR3, as DNA: TGTGCCAGCGGTTACTTTGGGGGAGTGGGTAATGAGCAGTTCTTA.

The V gene is TRBV20-1, the J gene TRBJ2-3, with TRBD2 as a possible D gene (6 bases). Trimming cost V 3 bases and J 5 bases, with 21 bases left between them. The CDR3 is 16 residues long. CDR1 DFQATT and CDR2 SNEGSKA come from the germline V gene (reference sequence). DNA for the CDR3: TGCAGTGCTAGGGATGGGAGGACCTTTTTTTTAGATACGCAGTATTTT. Encoded protein: CSARDGRTFFLDTQYF.

This clonotype came up many times. This rearrangement joins TRBV7-9 to TRBJ2-5; D might be TRBD2 (6 bases). Trimming stripped 1 base from V and 1 base from J, with 10 bases between. Germline assignment: CDR1 SEHNR and CDR2 FQNEAQ (reference sequence). This CDR3 contains 15 residues. CDR3 residues: CASSLERGGQETQYF. The CDR3 DNA reads TGTGCCAGCAGCTTAGAGAGGGGAGGCCAAGAGACCCAGTACTTC.

The table lists this clonotype with many counts. This chain links TRBV5-4 with TRBJ2-7; 9 bases align to TRBD2. Trimming removed 4 bases from V and 7 bases from J; junction bases left unmatched: 9. The CDR3 covers 14 residues. Germline loops: CDR1 SGHNT, CDR2 YYREEE (reference sequence). CDR3 DNA sequence: TGTGCCAGCAGCACCTCGGGGCTAGCGGGGGAGCAGTACTTC. Its translation is CASSTSGLAGEQYF.

Concerning this clonotype: Likely a read error: the CDR3 ends without its conserved phenylalanine or tryptophan. The chain couples TRBV11-2 to TRBJ2-1; maybe TRBD2 (6 bases). V was trimmed by 5 bases and J by 9 bases, leaving 20 bases between them. The CDR3 extends over 15 amino acids. Per germline, CDR1 SGHAT and CDR2 FQNNGV. DNA of the CDR3: TGTGCCAGCAGCATACTGTGGCGGGATCACGGTGAGCAGTTCTTA. Amino acids: CASSILWRDHGEQFL.

About this clonotype: A much larger clone is a single base away; this may be a read error. The chain combines TRBV20-1 with TRBJ2-1; possible D gene TRBD2, 5 bases. CDR3 length: 13 amino acids. Germline V gene data show CDR1 as DFQATT and CDR2 as SNEGSKA (reference sequence). Here the CDR3 DNA reads TGCAGCGAGATTAGAGGGAGAAACAATGAGCAGTTCTTC. Its protein product is CSEIRGRNNEQFF.

Note on this clonotype: One end of the junction varies from germline; a read error may be responsible. This rearrangement joins TRBV7-9 to TRBJ2-3; 8 bases line up with TRBD1. Per the germline V gene, CDR1 is SEHNR and CDR2 is FQNEAQ (reference sequence). This CDR3 has 15 amino acids. This chain's CDR3 is CVSSVGQGVADTQYF. CDR3 nucleotide sequence: TGTGTCAGTAGTGTCGGACAGGGAGTTGCTGATACACAGTATTTT.

This clonotype appeared many times. This chain uses TRBV5-4 with TRBJ2-3; D unresolved. The CDR3 is 15 residues long. Germline V gene sequence: CDR1 SGHNT, CDR2 YYREEE (reference sequence). Trimming left V 4 bases short and J 0 bases short, with 12 bases between. CDR3 residues: CASSQEQSSTDTQYF. CDR3 bases: TGTGCCAGCAGCCAGGAGCAGAGTAGCACAGATACGCAGTATTTT.